What follows describes a single TCR beta chain. No antigen is known for it. Other DNA sequences in the same sample also yield this CDR3. The data belong to a study of identifying expanded T cells in peripheral blood. Deletions cut 5 bases from V and 0 bases from J, with 4 bases between. Germline CDR1 reads MDHEN; CDR2 reads SYDVKM. The CDR3 loop spans 12 amino acids. Whole-study results and caveats: Over around two and four weeks, about 15 and 18 clones changed, versus approximately 1.1 between replicates. Variance in clone template counts between approximately two-week samples significantly increased with total template count across all healthy donors.

Profiled with immunoSEQ multiplex PCR; TCRdb holds only in-frame clones, not every one. This sample has around 100,000 clones, with 75% to 90% found just once. No infections or other immune events were documented during collection. The origin of this receptor is a person aged 18 to 70 in good health. V is TRBV28 and J is TRBJ1-1; D remains unclear. The sequenced sample consisted of blood. The DNA for the CDR3 is TGTGCCAGCAGTCTGATGAACACTGAAGCTTTCTTT. It codes for CASSLMNTEAFF.